A single sample is the source of the 20 T cell receptor beta chains below, sequenced in a study of beta chain features in type 1 diabetes. Study conclusions and caveats: Type 1 diabetes patients had TCRB CDR3s that were shorter (moderately but significantly so) in all four CD4+ subsets.

Their target antigens are unknown. The authors reverse transcribed all of the isolated RNA, so sequencing captured expressed TCRB transcripts. Here immunoSEQ multiplex PCR was the method, and the copy in TCRdb shows in-frame clones only, minus some. The repertoire consists of roughly 240,000 clones, with about 24% occurring once and the leading ten covering approximately 0.011%. The sequencing sample was made of naive CD4+ T cells from blood. The source is a woman aged 25 to 45 with type 1 diabetes.

This clone has a handful of counts. CDR3 region: CASSRTGGPSGTDTQYF. CDR3 DNA: TGTGCCAGCAGCAGGACCGGGGGGCCGTCAGGCACAGATACGCAGTATTTT. The chain recombines TRBV28 with TRBJ2-3; D possibly corresponds to TRBD2 (7 bases). Trimming cost V 6 bases and J 1 base, with 20 bases left between them. Germline CDR1 MDHEN, CDR2 SYDVKM. The CDR3 contains 17 residues.

The sample holds a few counts of this clone. The chain links TRBV25-1 to TRBJ2-2, with 7 bases identical to TRBD1. Trimming took 4 bases from V and 4 from J; bases not matched to a gene: 6. CDR3 size: 15 residues. Per germline, CDR1 MGHDK and CDR2 SYGVNS. CDR3 coding DNA: TGTGCCAGCAGTGGGGGGACAGCATCCACCGGGGAGCTGTTTTTT. Translation: CASSGGTASTGELFF.

This chain uses TRBV5-1 with TRBJ2-1; 13 bases are shared with TRBD2. The CDR3 covers 16 residues. V lost 4 bases to trimming and J lost 5 bases; unmatched junction nucleotides: 6. Germline V gene data show CDR1 as SGHRS and CDR2 as YFSETQ. For the CDR3, the DNA is TGCGCCAGCAGCACCTTACTAGCGGGAGGGGACAATGAGCAGTTCTTC. It is translated as CASSTLLAGGDNEQFF.

The chain uses TRBV15 and TRBJ2-1; 7 nucleotides agree with TRBD1. Germline CDR1 and CDR2: LNHNV and YYDKDF (reference sequence). After removal of 3 bases from V and 2 bases from J, the junction contained 4 bases not matched to a gene. The CDR3 sequence is 15 residues long. The chain's CDR3 is CATSRGQPPYNEQFF. CDR3 coding DNA: TGTGCCACCAGCAGGGGACAGCCTCCCTACAATGAGCAGTTCTTC.

Worth noting for this clone: The sample has other DNA sequences that encode this CDR3 too. The chain carries TRBV18 and TRBJ2-7, with D unresolved. This CDR3 has 13 residues. CDR1 is KGHSH and CDR2 is LQKENI in the germline V gene. V was clipped by 0 bases and J by 2 bases, with 5 bases between them. Written as DNA, the CDR3 is TGTGCCAGCTCACCACCGGGCACCTACGAGCAGTACTTC. This codes for CASSPPGTYEQYF.

This clone appeared a few times. The chain combines TRBV29-1 with TRBJ2-3; possible D gene TRBD2, 6 bases. Germline loops: CDR1 SQVTM, CDR2 ANQGSEA. V was cut by 6 bases and J by 6 bases, with 16 bases left in between. This CDR3 region has 13 residues. The CDR3 region has the DNA TGCAGCGTGCTCCGGGACTTCGGGGATACGCAGTATTTT. Protein product: CSVLRDFGDTQYF.

V and J are TRBV19 and TRBJ2-2; 9 nucleotides agree with TRBD1. CDR1 and CDR2 from the germline V gene are LNHDA and SQIVND (reference sequence). After removal of 6 bases from V and 4 bases from J, the junction contained 3 bases not matched to a gene. The CDR3 covers 14 residues. CDR3 loop: CASSQTGGTGELFF. For the CDR3, the DNA is TGTGCCAGTAGCCAGACAGGGGGCACCGGGGAGCTGTTTTTT.

The sample holds a few counts of this clone. The chain links TRBV5-1 to TRBJ2-1; D call uncertain. The CDR3 has 15 residues. The V and J ends lost 0 bases and 6 bases respectively, with 13 bases between them. The germline V gene encodes CDR1 SGHRS and CDR2 YFSETQ. The CDR3 spells CASSLASAQINEQFF. The CDR3 DNA sequence: TGCGCCAGCAGCTTGGCCTCTGCACAGATCAATGAGCAGTTCTTC.

This clone came up a few times. This sequence joins TRBV19 and TRBJ2-1; D is perhaps TRBD2 (6 bases). V lost 7 bases and J 8 bases, leaving 18 bases between the germline ends. The CDR3 covers 14 residues. Germline loops: CDR1 LNHDA, CDR2 SQIVND (reference sequence). The CDR3 region is CASNPRDVGDEQFF. The CDR3 DNA reads TGTGCCAGTAATCCGCGGGACGTCGGAGATGAGCAGTTCTTC.

J is TRBJ1-2 and V is TRBV29-1; the D gene is possibly TRBD1 (5 bases). V gave up 3 bases and J gave up 2 bases, with 7 bases separating them. The germline CDR1 and CDR2 sequences are SQVTM and ANQGSEA. The CDR3 runs 12 residues. CDR3 sequence reads: CSVDRQNYGYTF. As DNA, the CDR3 is TGCAGCGTTGATCGACAGAACTATGGCTACACCTTC.

The chain couples TRBV29-1 to TRBJ2-4; weak D call: TRBD2 (6 bases). Trimming shortened V by 4 bases and J by 5 bases, and 9 bases separated the two germline ends. This CDR3 contains 12 residues. Per the germline V gene, CDR1 is SQVTM and CDR2 is ANQGSEA. DNA for the CDR3: TGCAGCGTTGGGAGGGACGAAAACATTCAGTACTTC. The encoded protein is CSVGRDENIQYF. Filled out from reference TRBV29-1 and TRBJ2-4, the complete variable domain reads SAVISQKPSRDICQRGTSLTIQCQVDSQVTMMFWYRQQPGQSLTLIATANQGSEATYESGFVIDKFPISRPNLTFSTLTVSNMSPEDSSIYLCSVGRDENIQYFGAGTRLSVL.

The rearrangement joins TRBV5-4 to TRBJ2-3; 8 nucleotides match TRBD2. The CDR3 sequence is 15 residues long. Germline lookup yields CDR1 SGHNT and CDR2 YYREEE (reference sequence). V lost 6 bases and J lost 0; bases outside the gene matches: 6. The CDR3 region is CASIPSSGSTDTQYF. CDR3 nucleotides: TGTGCCAGCATCCCCTCTAGCGGGAGCACAGATACGCAGTATTTT.

V gene TRBV5-1 combines with J gene TRBJ2-1; maybe TRBD2 (6 bases). Germline V gene data show CDR1 as SGHRS and CDR2 as YFSETQ. V dropped 4 bases and J dropped 10 bases, with 15 bases sitting between them. The CDR3 length is 13 residues. The CDR3 loop reads CASSLREIGEQFF. The CDR3 coding sequence is TGCGCCAGCAGCCTCCGGGAGATCGGCGAGCAGTTCTTC.

The chain recombines TRBV18 with TRBJ1-5; D is unresolved. Germline V gene lookup returns CDR1 KGHSH and CDR2 LQKENI. This CDR3 has 14 residues. V was cut by 9 bases and J by 2 bases, with 14 bases left in between. The CDR3 loop is CASSRASGNQPQHF. CDR3 nucleotides: TGTGCCAGTTCGAGGGCTTCGGGCAATCAGCCCCAGCATTTT. Full variable domain (remainder filled in from reference TRBV18 and TRBJ1-5): NAGVMQNPRHLVRRRGQEARLRCSPMKGHSHVYWYRQLPEEGLKFMVYLQKENIIDESGMPKERFSAEFPKEGPSILRIQQVVRGDSAAYFCASSRASGNQPQHFGDGTRLSIL.

This clone turned up a few times. V and J are TRBV30 and TRBJ2-3, with 8 positions matching TRBD2. The CDR3 is 16 amino acids. Looked up from germline, CDR1 is GTSNPN and CDR2 is SVGIG (reference sequence). The J segment lost 0 bases and the V segment lost 0 bases, leaving 5 bases of the junction unmatched. Written as DNA, the CDR3 is TGTGCCTGGAGTGTAGAAAGCGGGAGTAGCACAGATACGCAGTATTTT. Its protein is CAWSVESGSSTDTQYF.

The J gene is TRBJ1-2, the V gene TRBV7-9; 7 positions agree with TRBD1. The CDR3 extends over 12 amino acids. CDR1 is SEHNR, CDR2 FQNEAQ, per germline (reference sequence). The junction had 5 bases not matched to a gene; V was cut back by 5 bases and J by 8 bases. This chain's CDR3 is CASSTRTGGYTF. The CDR3 nucleotides read TGTGCCAGCAGCACAAGGACAGGAGGCTACACCTTC.

This chain uses TRBV2 with TRBJ2-5; tentative D call: TRBD1 (6 bases). This CDR3 has 14 residues. Trimming took 3 bases from V and 7 from J, leaving 15 bases between them. Germline lookup yields CDR1 SNHLY and CDR2 FYNNEI. The CDR3 loop reads CASSDQGPSGTQYF. The CDR3, as DNA: TGTGCCAGCAGTGATCAGGGGCCCTCCGGGACCCAGTACTTC.

This clone was counted a few times. The chain carries TRBV29-1 and TRBJ2-3; a weak D match, TRBD2 (5 bases). The germline V gene encodes CDR1 SQVTM and CDR2 ANQGSEA. The CDR3 runs to 12 residues. Deletions cut 4 bases from V and 3 bases from J, with 8 bases between. CDR3 residues: CSVGGQTDTQYF. In DNA form, the CDR3 reads TGCAGCGTTGGAGGGCAGACAGATACGCAGTATTTT.

There are a few counts of this clone. J is TRBJ1-3 and V is TRBV30; the D is unclear. The V gene's germline CDR1 is GTSNPN and CDR2 SVGIG (reference sequence). The CDR3 length is 13 residues. Trimming removed 2 bases at V and 1 base at J, with 6 bases between. The CDR3, as DNA: TGTGCCTGGAGTCAGCGATCTGGAAACACCATATATTTT. This translates into CAWSQRSGNTIYF.

This chain joins TRBV7-3 and TRBJ2-6; 8 bases line up with TRBD1. The CDR3 runs 15 residues. Germline-derived CDR1 and CDR2 are SGHTA and FQGTGA. V lost 5 bases to trimming and J lost 8 bases; unmatched junction nucleotides: 8. CDR3 protein: CASSLSGGSTNVLTF. The CDR3, as DNA: TGTGCCAGCAGCCTTTCAGGGGGCAGTACCAACGTCCTGACTTTC.